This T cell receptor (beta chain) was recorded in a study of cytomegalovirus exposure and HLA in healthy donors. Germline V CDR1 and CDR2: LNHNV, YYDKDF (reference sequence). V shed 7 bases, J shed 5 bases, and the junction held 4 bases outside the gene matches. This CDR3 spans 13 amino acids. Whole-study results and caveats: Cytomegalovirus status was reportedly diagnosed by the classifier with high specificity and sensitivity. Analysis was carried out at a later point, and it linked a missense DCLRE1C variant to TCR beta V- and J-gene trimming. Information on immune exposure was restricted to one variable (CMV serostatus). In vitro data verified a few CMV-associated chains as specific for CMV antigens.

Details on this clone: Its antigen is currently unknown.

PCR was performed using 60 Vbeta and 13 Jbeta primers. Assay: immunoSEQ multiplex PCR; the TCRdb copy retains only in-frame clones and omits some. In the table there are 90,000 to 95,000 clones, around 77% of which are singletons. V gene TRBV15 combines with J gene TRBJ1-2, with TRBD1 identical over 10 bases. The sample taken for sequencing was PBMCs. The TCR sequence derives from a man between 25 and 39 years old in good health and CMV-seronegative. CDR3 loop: CATNVDRGYGYTF. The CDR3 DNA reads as TGTGCCACCAATGTGGACAGGGGGTATGGCTACACCTTC.